This TCR beta chain was identified during a study of T-cell memory formation after mild COVID-19. Libraries for TCRalpha and TCRbeta carried sample barcodes and unique molecular identifiers via 5'RACE. Via MiXCR, TCRdb re-called the 5' RACE reads, giving one row per CDR3 protein. This table has over 300,000 distinct CDR3 sequences, 20% to 25% appearing once. Per germline, CDR1 SGHNT and CDR2 YENEEA. The CDR3 sequence is 15 residues long. With 5 bases clipped from V and 6 bases from J, the junction kept 4 bases outside the gene matches. Overall study results and limits: Later expanders leaned CD4+, whereas day 15 to 85 contracting clones were balanced CD4/CD8. Cross-reactive memory appears to have joined, as suggested by some responding clones showing up in pre-infection memory.

In its sample, this clonotype was seen a few times. What it binds is not known. Sequencing was carried out using PBMCs or a T cell subset sorted from them (not recorded which). The gene calls are TRBV11-3 and TRBJ2-2, with TRBD1 matching 12 bases. This TCR was recovered from a man aged 18 to 29 who had mild COVID-19 (a few samples of this study predate the infection). Cell type and time point are not known. The CDR3: CASSPGTGGSGELFF. CDR3 nucleotides: TGTGCCAGCAGCCCTGGGACAGGGGGCTCCGGGGAGCTGTTTTTT.